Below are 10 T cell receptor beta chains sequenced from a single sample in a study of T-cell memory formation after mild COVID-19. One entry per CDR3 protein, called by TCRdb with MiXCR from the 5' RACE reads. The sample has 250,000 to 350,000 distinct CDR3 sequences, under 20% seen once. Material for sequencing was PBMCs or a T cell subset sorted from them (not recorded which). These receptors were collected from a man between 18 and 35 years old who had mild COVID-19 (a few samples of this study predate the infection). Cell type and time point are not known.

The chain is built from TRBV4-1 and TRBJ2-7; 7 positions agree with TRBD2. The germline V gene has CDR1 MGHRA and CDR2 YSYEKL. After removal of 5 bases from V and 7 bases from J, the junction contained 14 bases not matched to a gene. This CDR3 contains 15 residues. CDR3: CASSTSAGEPREQYF. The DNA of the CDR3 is TGCGCCAGCAGCACCTCCGCGGGGGAACCTCGGGAGCAGTACTTC.

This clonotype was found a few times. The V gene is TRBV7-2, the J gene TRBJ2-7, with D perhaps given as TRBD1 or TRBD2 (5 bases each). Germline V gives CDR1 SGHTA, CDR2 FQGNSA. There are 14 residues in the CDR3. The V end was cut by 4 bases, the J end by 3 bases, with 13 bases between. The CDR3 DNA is TGTGCCAGCAGCTCACCCGGGGCTTTCTACGAGCAGTACTTC. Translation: CASSSPGAFYEQYF.

The CDR3 loop is CASSLTLAQSYNEQFF. In DNA form, the CDR3 reads TGTGCCAGCAGTCTAACCTTAGCGCAGTCCTACAATGAGCAGTTCTTC. V and J are TRBV27 and TRBJ2-1; a possible D gene is TRBD2 (5 bases). CDR1 is MNHEY, CDR2 SMNVEV, per germline (reference sequence). Trimming left V 5 bases short and J 1 base short, with 15 bases between. The CDR3 covers 16 residues.

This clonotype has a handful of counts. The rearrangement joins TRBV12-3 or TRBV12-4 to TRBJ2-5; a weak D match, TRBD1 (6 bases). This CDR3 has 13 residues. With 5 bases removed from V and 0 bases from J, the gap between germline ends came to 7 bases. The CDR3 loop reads CASSEGDQETQYF. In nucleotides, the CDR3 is TGTGCCAGCAGTGAGGGGGACCAAGAGACCCAGTACTTC.

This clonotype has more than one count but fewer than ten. The DNA of the CDR3 is TGCGCCAGCAGCCACTACGGGGGGGCAGGGGGTGAGCAGTTCTTC. Translation gives CASSHYGGAGGEQFF. The gene calls are TRBV4-3 and TRBJ2-1, with TRBD2 as a possible D gene (8 bases). Germline V CDR1 and CDR2: LGHNA, YSLEER. The V gene lost 3 bases and the J gene lost 9 bases, with 18 bases spanning the gap. The CDR3 consists of 15 residues.

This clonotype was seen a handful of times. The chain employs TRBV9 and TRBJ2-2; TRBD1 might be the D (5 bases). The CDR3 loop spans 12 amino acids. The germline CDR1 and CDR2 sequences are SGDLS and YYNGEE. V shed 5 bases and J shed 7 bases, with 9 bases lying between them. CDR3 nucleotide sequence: TGTGCCAGCAGGGGTCAGGGCGGGGAGCTGTTTTTT. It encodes CASRGQGGELFF.

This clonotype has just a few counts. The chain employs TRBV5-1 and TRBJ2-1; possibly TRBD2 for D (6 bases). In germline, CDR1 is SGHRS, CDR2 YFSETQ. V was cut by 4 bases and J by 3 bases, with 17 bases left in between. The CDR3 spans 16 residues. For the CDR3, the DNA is TGCGCCAGCAGCCCCCCCCTTGCGGGGAACTACAATGAGCAGTTCTTC. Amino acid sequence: CASSPPLAGNYNEQFF.

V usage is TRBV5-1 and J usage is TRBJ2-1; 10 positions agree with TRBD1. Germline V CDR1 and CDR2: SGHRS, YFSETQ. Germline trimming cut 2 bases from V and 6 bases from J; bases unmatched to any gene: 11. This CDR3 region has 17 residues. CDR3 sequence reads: CASSFEPGTGVGNEQFF. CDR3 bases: TGCGCCAGCAGCTTTGAACCCGGGACAGGGGTTGGCAATGAGCAGTTCTTC.

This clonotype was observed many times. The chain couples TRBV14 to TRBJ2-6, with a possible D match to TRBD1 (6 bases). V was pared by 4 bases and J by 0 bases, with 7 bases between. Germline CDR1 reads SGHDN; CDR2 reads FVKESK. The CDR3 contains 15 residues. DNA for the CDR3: TGTGCCAGCAGCCCGGGACACTCTGGGGCCAACGTCCTGACTTTC. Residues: CASSPGHSGANVLTF.

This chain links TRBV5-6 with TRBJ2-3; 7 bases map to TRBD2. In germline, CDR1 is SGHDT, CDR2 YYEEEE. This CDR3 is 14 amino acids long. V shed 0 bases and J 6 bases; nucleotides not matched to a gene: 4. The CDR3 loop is CASSLASGGDTQYF. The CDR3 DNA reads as TGTGCCAGCAGCTTGGCCTCCGGGGGGGATACGCAGTATTTT. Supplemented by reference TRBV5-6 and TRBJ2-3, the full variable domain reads DAGVTQSPTHLIKTRGQQVTLRCSPKSGHDTVSWYQQALGQGPQFIFQYYEEEERQRGNFPDRFSGHQFPNYSSELNVNALLLGDSALYLCASSLASGGDTQYFGPGTRLTVL.